This T cell receptor (beta chain) was sequenced for a study of T-cell reconstitution after alpha-beta-depleted transplantation in children. Preparing the TCRbeta library involved the use of unique molecular identifiers. TCRdb ran MiXCR on the PCR reads and lists one entry per CDR3 protein. The sample has hundreds of thousands of distinct CDR3 sequences; roughly 12% are singletons. Study-wide results and caveats: Hyperexpanded clones declined; after one year, newly produced T cells mostly supplied diversity. There were reportedly several hundred expanded graft clones from which alpha-beta T cells came about two months after transplant.

On this clonotype: Its target is unknown. A read error may explain this, as a much larger clone is one base away.

The TCR comes from a male patient aged 2 to 9 who had a stem cell transplant for chronic granulomatous disease, so the T cells may come from the graft donor. Specimen: peripheral blood, collected 180 days after TCRalphabeta/CD19-depleted stem cell transplant.

CDR3 in DNA: TGTGCCAGCAGCTTAAACTGGCCCGGGGAGCTGTATTTT. It translates to CASSLNWPGELYF. The J gene is TRBJ2-2, the V gene TRBV6-2 or TRBV6-3; D perhaps matches TRBD2 (5 bases). Germline CDR1 and CDR2: MNHEY and SVGEGT. This CDR3 comprises 13 residues.